This is a list of T cell receptor beta chains from one sample in a study of cytomegalovirus exposure and HLA in healthy donors. Profiled with immunoSEQ multiplex PCR; TCRdb holds only in-frame clones, not every one. The sample records 90,000 to 140,000 clones, around 75% being singletons. The specimen was PBMCs. Receptor source: a man aged 30-40 years in good health and CMV-seropositive. CDR3s include the opening cysteine and the closing phenylalanine or tryptophan. Each record gives: J gene, V gene, CDR3 protein.

J gene: TRBJ1-6; V gene: TRBV30; CDR3 protein: CAWSNQAGWESPLHF
J gene: TRBJ1-5; V gene: TRBV7-9; CDR3 protein: CASSADSSRPQHF
J gene: TRBJ2-5; V gene: TRBV9; CDR3 protein: CASSGSGAVQETQYF
J gene: TRBJ1-2; V gene: TRBV6-5; CDR3 protein: CASSPGLSNYGYTF
J gene: TRBJ1-1; V gene: TRBV5-1; CDR3 protein: CASSLWGEGTEAFF
J gene: TRBJ1-1; V gene: TRBV5-1; CDR3 protein: CASREGQAPSTEAFF
J gene: TRBJ1-5; V gene: TRBV5-1; CDR3 protein: CASSSGPGDSNQPQHF
J gene: TRBJ2-1; V gene: TRBV5-4; CDR3 protein: CASSLVPGGGEQFF
J gene: TRBJ1-5; V gene: TRBV19; CDR3 protein: CASSGTGRGNQPQHF
J gene: TRBJ1-5; V gene: TRBV7-2; CDR3 protein: CASSFAGGSNQPQHF
J gene: TRBJ2-2; V gene: TRBV19; CDR3 protein: CASSILRSGTNTGELFF
J gene: TRBJ1-1; V gene: TRBV7-2; CDR3 protein: CASSLQGREAFF
J gene: TRBJ1-1; V gene: TRBV7-3; CDR3 protein: CASSRGTATEAFF
J gene: TRBJ1-2; V gene: TRBV15; CDR3 protein: CATSRGTGDASPYGYTF
J gene: TRBJ2-2; V gene: TRBV9; CDR3 protein: CASSVASGGANTGELFF
J gene: TRBJ2-3; V gene: TRBV6-1; CDR3 protein: CASSQTSGASDTQYF
J gene: TRBJ2-2; V gene: TRBV5-1; CDR3 protein: CASRPPGANTGELFF
J gene: TRBJ2-4; V gene: TRBV5-4; CDR3 protein: CASSPGGLAKNIQYF
J gene: TRBJ2-3; V gene: TRBV10-3; CDR3 protein: CAIKSRERGATDTQYF
J gene: TRBJ1-1; V gene: TRBV30; CDR3 protein: CAWSRGGDTEAFF
J gene: TRBJ2-1; V gene: TRBV5-1; CDR3 protein: CASSLGLAGAQEQFF
J gene: TRBJ2-5; V gene: TRBV5-1; CDR3 protein: CASSLGSGEMETQYF
J gene: TRBJ2-6; V gene: TRBV2; CDR3 protein: CASTFLAAAVGANVLTF
J gene: TRBJ1-1; V gene: TRBV6-4; CDR3 protein: CASSAEEGGTEAFF
J gene: TRBJ2-7; V gene: TRBV6-5; CDR3 protein: CASSYKDSSYEQYF
J gene: TRBJ1-1; V gene: TRBV19; CDR3 protein: CASRRTGEYTEAFF
J gene: TRBJ2-2; V gene: TRBV5-1; CDR3 protein: CASSPGQGSTGELFF
J gene: TRBJ2-1; V gene: TRBV4-2; CDR3 protein: CASSQDTSGGREQFF
J gene: TRBJ1-2; V gene: TRBV25-1; CDR3 protein: CASSAGVYGYTF
J gene: TRBJ1-6; V gene: TRBV7-2; CDR3 protein: CASSPGQGASSPLHF
J gene: TRBJ1-2; V gene: TRBV28; CDR3 protein: CASNPGTRNYGYTF
J gene: TRBJ1-4; V gene: TRBV30; CDR3 protein: CAWSAKLGTATNEKLFF
J gene: TRBJ2-1; V gene: TRBV6-1; CDR3 protein: CASSETRSEQFF
J gene: TRBJ1-2; V gene: TRBV28; CDR3 protein: CASSPLDGGYGYTF
J gene: TRBJ1-2; V gene: TRBV5-6; CDR3 protein: CASSLGAGGYTF
J gene: TRBJ1-2; V gene: TRBV29-1; CDR3 protein: CSGGYNYGYTF
J gene: TRBJ2-1; V gene: TRBV15; CDR3 protein: CATSRERNEQFF
J gene: TRBJ1-1; V gene: TRBV7-9; CDR3 protein: CASSLQGAWTEAFF
J gene: TRBJ1-1; V gene: TRBV11-2; CDR3 protein: CASSLDARGTEAFF
J gene: TRBJ2-2; V gene: TRBV15; CDR3 protein: CATSRDRGVGELFF